A selection of T cell receptor beta chains follows, all from one sample in a study of T cells in Graves' hyperthyroidism and ophthalmopathy. From the multiplex PCR reads, TCRdb called clonotypes with MiXCR, one entry per CDR3 protein. The profile shows some 360,000 distinct CDR3 sequences, about 15% of them singletons. The sample comprised blood. The receptors here all came from an older woman with Graves' hyperthyroidism. The CDR3 runs from the conserved cysteine through the conserved F or W. A D gene is named only where the DNA matches it firmly. The size entry is marked missing in some rows and otherwise reads once, few, many or a size class.

D gene,clone size,J gene,V gene,CDR3 protein,CDR3 DNA
-,many,TRBJ1-4,TRBV20-1,CSARDSLLSEKLFF,TGCAGTGCTAGAGATAGTTTATTATCGGAAAAACTGTTTTTT
-,many,TRBJ1-2,TRBV29-1,CSAQGGDGYTF,TGCAGCGCCCAAGGGGGAGATGGCTACACCTTC
-,once,TRBJ1-1,TRBV29-1,CSVGGERTEAFF,TGCAGCGTGGGAGGGGAAAGGACTGAAGCTTTCTTT
-,-,TRBJ2-7,TRBV3-1,CASSQGFTGYEQYF,TGTGCCAGCAGCCAAGGGTTCACGGGATACGAGCAGTACTTC
-,many,TRBJ1-6,TRBV29-1,CSLLGDSPLHF,TGCAGCCTCTTGGGGGATTCACCCCTCCACTTT
TRBD1,many,TRBJ1-2,TRBV27,CASSPSPGQGLYGYTF,TGTGCCAGCAGTCCATCTCCGGGACAGGGACTCTATGGCTACACCTTC
-,-,TRBJ2-7,TRBV6-1,CASRQKEATYKQYF,TGCGCCAGCAGGCAGAAGGAAGCGACATATAAGCAGTACTTC
TRBD1,few,TRBJ1-4,TRBV27,CASSSTGTGGEKLFF,TGTGCCAGCAGTTCAACCGGGACAGGGGGTGAAAAACTGTTTTTT
-,many,TRBJ2-3,TRBV12-3/TRBV12-4,CASSLIGGRVDTQYF,TGTGCCAGCAGTTTAATCGGTGGGCGGGTGGATACGCAGTATTTT
-,-,TRBJ1-1,TRBV2,CASSREQGGTEAFF,TGTGCCAGCAGTAGAGAACAGGGAGGCACTGAAGCTTTCTTT
-,many,TRBJ1-5,TRBV2,CASAEVSGNQPQHF,TGTGCCAGCGCAGAGGTATCGGGCAATCAGCCCCAGCATTTT
-,many,TRBJ1-1,TRBV2,CASSERHLNTEAFF,TGTGCCAGCAGTGAACGGCACCTGAACACTGAAGCTTTCTTT
-,few,TRBJ2-7,TRBV7-3,CASSLGLETNYEQYF,TGTGCCAGCAGCTTAGGCTTGGAGACTAACTACGAGCAGTACTTC
-,many,TRBJ2-1,TRBV7-9,CASSLGLDGEQFF,TGTGCCAGCAGCTTAGGTCTAGATGGTGAGCAGTTCTTC
TRBD2,many,TRBJ2-3,TRBV2,CASSEGTSGSTSTDTQYF,TGTGCCAGCAGTGAAGGGACTAGCGGAAGTACTAGCACAGATACGCAGTATTTT
-,many,TRBJ2-7,TRBV9,CASSGRPWQYF,TGTGCCAGCAGCGGGCGTCCGTGGCAGTACTTC
-,-,TRBJ2-7,TRBV6-1,CASSQDRGQIYEQYF,TGTGCCAGCAGCCAAGATCGCGGACAGATCTACGAGCAGTACTTC
-,-,TRBJ2-3,TRBV7-9,CASSFGQYWQYF,TGTGCCAGCAGCTTCGGACAGTACTGGCAGTATTTT
-,few,TRBJ2-1,TRBV12-5,CASGLVSYNEQFF,TGTGCTAGTGGTTTGGTGTCCTACAATGAGCAGTTCTTC
-,-,TRBJ2-3,TRBV30,CAWSKGGTQYF,TGTGCCTGGAGTAAGGGGGGCACGCAGTATTTT
-,many,TRBJ2-7,TRBV28,CASTRVRDEQYF,TGTGCCAGCACTAGGGTCAGGGACGAGCAGTACTTC
-,many,TRBJ2-1,TRBV6-5,CASSYQGQSSYNEQFF,TGTGCCAGCAGTTACCAGGGGCAGAGCTCCTACAATGAGCAGTTCTTC
-,many,TRBJ2-1,TRBV2,CASSELFSNEQFF,TGTGCCAGCAGTGAACTTTTTAGCAATGAGCAGTTCTTC
-,many,TRBJ2-7,TRBV5-1,CASSFVDTYEQYF,TGCGCCAGCAGCTTCGTCGACACCTACGAGCAGTACTTC
TRBD1,-,TRBJ1-2,TRBV28,CASSSGDRGSYGYTF,TGTGCCAGCAGTTCGGGGGACAGGGGGTCCTATGGCTACACCTTC
-,many,TRBJ2-7,TRBV15,CATSRGTFVPYEQYF,TGTGCCACCAGCAGAGGGACATTCGTCCCCTACGAGCAGTACTTC
-,many,TRBJ2-3,TRBV6-2/TRBV6-3,CASSPLRRTRSTDTQYF,TGTGCCAGCAGCCCCCTTCGGAGGACCCGTAGCACAGATACGCAGTATTTT
-,few,TRBJ2-6,TRBV27,CASSSYRTGANVLTF,TGTGCCAGCAGTTCTTACAGAACTGGGGCCAACGTCCTGACTTTC
-,many,TRBJ2-1,TRBV2,CASRYAREDNEQFF,TGTGCCAGCAGGTATGCACGAGAAGACAATGAGCAGTTCTTC
-,-,TRBJ1-5,TRBV5-1,CASSPWGGSQPQHF,TGCGCCAGCAGCCCCTGGGGAGGGAGTCAGCCCCAGCATTTT
-,-,TRBJ1-1,TRBV11-3,CASSEGSTEAFF,TGTGCCAGCAGCGAGGGGTCCACTGAAGCTTTCTTT
-,many,TRBJ1-2,TRBV28,CASSPGRAGYGYTF,TGTGCCAGCAGTCCGGGACGGGCCGGTTATGGCTACACCTTC
TRBD1,many,TRBJ2-5,TRBV6-1,CASTTRARDSQETQYF,TGTGCCAGCACCACCCGAGCCCGGGACAGCCAAGAGACCCAGTACTTC
TRBD1,many,TRBJ2-7,TRBV6-2/TRBV6-3,CASSPGQDTSYEQYF,TGTGCCAGCAGCCCCGGACAGGACACGTCCTACGAGCAGTACTTC
TRBD1,few,TRBJ1-1,TRBV20-1,CSAARTGATEAFF,TGCAGTGCTGCCCGGACAGGGGCCACTGAAGCTTTCTTT
TRBD1,many,TRBJ2-5,TRBV5-1,CASSSVRDRGQETQYF,TGCGCCAGCAGCTCGGTCCGGGACAGGGGGCAAGAGACCCAGTACTTC
-,-,TRBJ2-5,TRBV5-5,CASSGRGSPETQYF,TGTGCCAGCAGCGGAAGGGGGTCCCCGGAGACCCAGTACTTC
TRBD2,many,TRBJ2-7,TRBV6-1,CASSYRAPGGEQYF,TGTGCCAGCAGTTACCGGGCCCCGGGGGGAGAGCAGTACTTC
-,many,TRBJ1-1,TRBV10-3,CAISEGGPRNTEAFF,TGTGCCATCAGTGAGGGGGGACCTCGGAACACTGAAGCTTTCTTT
-,many,TRBJ1-1,TRBV6-1,CASSPPAGSEAFF,TGTGCCAGCAGCCCCCCTGCCGGGTCTGAAGCTTTCTTT
TRBD1,few,TRBJ1-2,TRBV19,CASSRGQGTGYTF,TGTGCCAGTAGTAGAGGACAGGGAACTGGCTACACCTTC
-,many,TRBJ2-1,TRBV29-1,CSVLNVAGMGEQFF,TGCAGCGTTCTGAACGTGGCGGGGATGGGCGAGCAGTTCTTC
TRBD1,-,TRBJ1-1,TRBV7-8,CASSFRDRVEAFF,TGTGCCAGCAGCTTCCGAGACAGGGTCGAAGCTTTCTTT
-,many,TRBJ2-1,TRBV4-1,CASSRRGNSYNEQFF,TGCGCCAGCAGCCGGAGAGGTAACTCCTACAATGAGCAGTTCTTC
-,many,TRBJ1-2,TRBV2,CASSKDSTNYGYTF,TGTGCCAGCAGCAAGGACAGCACTAACTATGGCTACACCTTC
-,many,TRBJ1-2,TRBV7-9,CASSFGGAAYGYTF,TGTGCCAGCAGCTTTGGGGGGGCTGCCTATGGCTACACCTTC
-,few,TRBJ2-3,TRBV9,CASSVGASAYTDTQYF,TGTGCCAGCAGCGTAGGAGCTAGCGCTTACACAGATACGCAGTATTTT
-,many,TRBJ1-3,TRBV2,CASSTQGPYSGNTIYF,TGTGCCAGCAGTACCCAGGGTCCCTACTCTGGAAACACCATATATTTT
-,many,TRBJ2-3,TRBV7-6,CASSLGGPDTQYF,TGTGCCAGCAGCTTAGGAGGTCCAGATACGCAGTATTTT
TRBD1,many,TRBJ2-7,TRBV2,CASREDRSYEQYF,TGTGCCAGCAGAGAGGACAGGTCCTACGAGCAGTACTTC
TRBD1,many,TRBJ2-5,TRBV5-1,CASSSGQGHETQYF,TGCGCCAGCAGCTCGGGACAGGGGCATGAGACCCAGTACTTC
-,-,TRBJ2-5,TRBV30,CAWRIIGETQYF,TGTGCCTGGAGGATAATAGGGGAGACCCAGTACTTC
TRBD2,-,TRBJ2-1,TRBV20-1,CSAEMAGGYNEQFF,TGCAGTGCTGAGATGGCGGGAGGGTACAATGAGCAGTTCTTC
TRBD1,many,TRBJ2-7,TRBV11-2,CASSFNRGKRSSYEQYF,TGTGCCAGCAGCTTCAACAGGGGGAAGCGGAGCTCCTACGAGCAGTACTTC
-,many,TRBJ2-1,TRBV30,CAWNQVTINEQFF,TGTGCCTGGAACCAGGTTACCATTAATGAGCAGTTCTTC
TRBD1,many,TRBJ1-1,TRBV12-3/TRBV12-4,CASSSRQGTNTEAFF,TGTGCCAGCAGTTCCCGACAGGGGACGAACACTGAAGCTTTCTTT
TRBD2,few,TRBJ2-4,TRBV27,CASSPHPTSGRVAKNIQYF,TGTGCCAGCAGTCCGCACCCGACTAGCGGGAGGGTTGCCAAAAACATTCAGTACTTC
-,many,TRBJ2-3,TRBV12-3/TRBV12-4,CASSPYTTQYF,TGTGCCAGCAGTCCCTACACTACGCAGTATTTT
-,few,TRBJ2-7,TRBV5-1,CASSLVRGYEQYF,TGCGCCAGCAGCCTGGTGAGGGGCTACGAGCAGTACTTC